Detailed here is one T cell receptor (beta chain). Its antigen is currently unknown. Sequence at one end of the junction differs from germline and may be a read error. The data were taken from a study of glioma-infiltrating T cells. General study findings and limits: Gliomas, especially low-grade, showed above-expected tissue-blood divergence; non-neoplastic patients showed below. Only very few CDR3 sequences appeared in both tissue and blood.

CDR1 is LGHDT and CDR2 is YNNKEL in the germline V gene (reference sequence). The CDR3 consists of 11 residues. Using RNA template, CDR3s of TCR alpha and beta were amplified with iRepertoire arm-PCR. Input was roughly 85-400 ng of tissue mRNA or PBMC total RNA. One entry per CDR3 protein results from TCRdb running MiXCR on the multiplex PCR reads. The table shows under 130,000 distinct CDR3 sequences, with roughly 30% occurring only once. The V call is TRBV3-1, the J call TRBJ2-7; no clear D gene. The TCR comes from a human donor with low-grade glioma or glioblastoma, undergoing nonglioma brain surgery, or in good health (not recorded which). Material for sequencing was glioma tissue, nonneoplastic brain tissue, or PBMCs (not recorded which). In DNA form, the CDR3 reads TGTGCCAGCAGCCATTCCTACGGGCAGTACTTC. The encoded protein is CASSHSYGQYF.